This entry concerns a single TCR beta chain. This table comes from immunoSEQ multiplex PCR, and its TCRdb copy is limited to in-frame clones, with some not included. Among approximately 200,000 clones, roughly four fifths were seen once, and the ten largest hold about 9.3%. Which cohort a participant joined came from the clinical history participants gave. These data belong to a study of blood T cell repertoires in COVID-19. V lost 3 bases and J lost 4, with 12 bases in between. The CDR3 consists of 14 residues. Per germline, CDR1 MGHRA and CDR2 YSYEKL. Sequencing was carried out using PBMCs or T cells enriched from blood (not recorded which). The chain carries TRBV4-1 and TRBJ2-5; D not resolved. The receptor was isolated from a man aged 35 to 55 who had recovered from COVID-19. DNA of the CDR3: TGCGCCAGCAGCCAGTTGACCGCGGCAGAGACCCAGTACTTC. Its protein is CASSQLTAAETQYF.